This entry lists 12 T cell receptor beta chains sequenced from one sample in a study of molecular identifiers for immune sequencing clone quantification. TCRdb ran MiXCR on the PCR reads and lists one entry per CDR3 protein. The table shows 460,000 or so distinct CDR3 sequences, with under 30% occurring only once. Source material: naive CD8+ T cells from blood, with Jurkat cell RNA spiked in. Subset: FACS-sorted CD8+CD4-CCR7+CD45RA+ naive T cells. All receptors derive from a human donor in good health. Some libraries in this study had Jurkat cell RNA spiked in.

V gene TRBV7-6 combines with J gene TRBJ1-4, with 8 bases fitting TRBD1. V shed 6 bases and J 7 bases; nucleotides not matched to a gene: 16. The CDR3 has 17 amino acids. Germline V gives CDR1 SGHVS, CDR2 FNYEAQ. The CDR3 DNA follows: TGTGCCAGCAGTCGGGGGGCCCACAGGGGGAGTTCTGAAAAACTGTTTTTT. It is translated as CASSRGAHRGSSEKLFF. The variable domain in full, with the rest retrieved from reference TRBV7-6 and TRBJ1-4, is GAGVSQSPRYKVTKRGQDVALRCDPISGHVSLYWYRQALGQGPEFLTYFNYEAQQDKSGLPNDRFSAERPEGSISTLTIQRTEQRDSAMYRCASSRGAHRGSSEKLFFGSGTQLSVL.

This clonotype was seen many times. This chain joins TRBV7-3 and TRBJ2-3; 9 bases are a match to TRBD2. CDR3 length: 15 amino acids. Germline CDR1 is SGHTA and CDR2 is FQGTGA. Losses at the gene ends were 5 bases for V and 4 bases for J; bases not matched to a gene: 7. This CDR3 reads CASSMVAGDSDTQYF. CDR3 DNA sequence: TGTGCCAGCAGCATGGTAGCGGGAGATTCAGATACGCAGTATTTT.

This clonotype was counted a few times. The V gene is TRBV28, the J gene TRBJ2-1; 8 bases match TRBD2. CDR1 and CDR2 from the germline V gene are MDHEN and SYDVKM. The CDR3 runs 14 residues. The J segment lost 5 bases and the V segment lost 10 bases, leaving 10 bases of the junction unmatched. CDR3 in amino acids: CATAPGTRDNEQFF. Written as DNA, the CDR3 is TGTGCCACCGCTCCCGGGACTAGGGACAATGAGCAGTTCTTC.

The CDR3 loop reads CASSMEGLVADTQYF. The CDR3 region has the DNA TGTGCCAGTAGTATGGAGGGGTTAGTCGCAGATACGCAGTATTTT. The chain has TRBV19 and TRBJ2-3; the D gene is possibly TRBD2 (6 bases). Trimming took 3 bases from V and 4 from J, leaving 14 bases between them. The CDR3 runs 15 residues. Germline-derived CDR1 and CDR2 are LNHDA and SQIVND (reference sequence).

The chain employs TRBV5-6 and TRBJ2-7; D is possibly TRBD2 (6 bases). V dropped 1 base and J dropped 0 bases, with 11 bases sitting between them. The germline gives CDR1 SGHDT, CDR2 YYEEEE. This CDR3 comprises 15 residues. This CDR3 is CASSLIRESSYEQYF. The CDR3 bases are TGTGCCAGCAGCTTGATCCGGGAGAGCTCCTACGAGCAGTACTTC.

This clonotype showed up many times. This chain links TRBV27 with TRBJ1-1, with 7 bases fitting TRBD1. The CDR3 consists of 17 residues. The V segment lost 2 bases and the J segment 6 bases; nucleotides outside the gene matches: 15. Germline V gene lookup returns CDR1 MNHEY and CDR2 SMNVEV (reference sequence). The CDR3 is CASSLKSTGRLWAEAFF. The CDR3, as DNA: TGTGCCAGCAGTTTAAAGTCGACAGGGAGACTTTGGGCTGAAGCTTTCTTT.

This clonotype turned up a few times. The chain carries TRBV20-1 and TRBJ2-7; D is unresolved. The ends were cut back, 0 bases at V and 0 bases at J, with 12 bases in the middle. CDR3 length: 15 residues. The germline gives CDR1 DFQATT, CDR2 SNEGSKA (reference sequence). The CDR3 region is CSARDKTSASYEQYF. CDR3 nucleotide sequence: TGCAGTGCTAGAGATAAGACCAGCGCCTCCTACGAGCAGTACTTC.

This clonotype was seen many times. This chain connects TRBV13 to TRBJ2-5; tentatively, D is TRBD2 (5 bases). This CDR3 has 13 amino acids. Germline lookup yields CDR1 PRHDT and CDR2 FYEKMQ (reference sequence). V lost 8 bases, J lost 8 bases, and 18 bases lay in between. CDR3 residues: CASHEGSQGTQYF. CDR3 in DNA: TGTGCCAGCCACGAGGGTAGTCAAGGTACCCAGTACTTC.

This clonotype was found many times. The CDR3 region is CRQGGPTGELFF. The CDR3 nucleotides read TGCAGGCAAGGAGGGCCCACCGGGGAGCTGTTTTTT. The chain employs TRBV29-1 and TRBJ2-2; D possibly corresponds to TRBD2 (6 bases). The germline CDR1 and CDR2 sequences are SQVTM and ANQGSEA. The CDR3 has 12 residues.

The table lists this clonotype with a count of one. The CDR3 carries no conserved terminal phenylalanine or tryptophan, so it likely arises from a read error. The chain employs TRBV2 and TRBJ2-7; D gene ambiguous. CDR1 is SNHLY, CDR2 FYNNEI, per germline. The V gene lost 6 bases and the J gene lost 3 bases, with 18 bases spanning the gap. The CDR3 length is 15 residues. The CDR3 bases are TGTGCCAGCAGAGCTACAACGAACACCCTCTACGAGCAGTACTCC. Protein sequence: CASRATTNTLYEQYS.

V gene TRBV3-1 combines with J gene TRBJ1-4; D remains ambiguous. The V end was cut by 4 bases, the J end by 3 bases, with 12 bases between. The CDR3 is 15 residues long. CDR1 is LGHDT and CDR2 is YNNKEL in the germline V gene (reference sequence). CDR3 loop: CASSPWLAPNEKLFF. The CDR3 DNA reads TGTGCCAGCAGCCCGTGGTTAGCACCTAATGAAAAACTGTTTTTT.

This clonotype was detected many times. The chain couples TRBV19 to TRBJ2-7; D remains unclear. The CDR3 loop spans 14 amino acids. Germline CDR1 is LNHDA and CDR2 is SQIVND (reference sequence). Trimming removed 2 bases from V and 4 bases from J, with 12 bases in between. CDR3 region: CASSITWADYEQYF. As DNA, the CDR3 is TGTGCCAGTAGTATAACGTGGGCGGATTACGAGCAGTACTTC.